These T cell receptor beta chains were read from a single sample in a study of Ad26.COV2.S vaccination and SARS-CoV-2 variants. Assay used: immunoSEQ multiplex PCR; TCRdb lists only in-frame clones, some missing. The repertoire holds about 680,000 clones, with 89% as singletons. The material was peripheral blood, obtained in a trial of Ad26.COV2.S vaccine versus placebo. The receptors were gathered from a person between 18 and 65 years old who received the Ad26.COV2.S COVID-19 vaccine or a placebo. Both conserved end residues are part of each CDR3. A D gene is named only where the DNA matches it firmly. Not every row has a clone size; where given, it reads once, few, many or a size class.

>-|once|TRBV5-1|TRBJ2-5|16
TGCGCCAGCAGCTTGGGGGATGGTTTCACGGGGGAGACCCAGTACTTC
CASSLGDGFTGETQYF
>-|-|TRBV19|TRBJ1-1|15
TGTGCCAGTAGTATAGCTGGGGGCCTGAACACTGAAGCTTTCTTT
CASSIAGGLNTEAFF
>TRBD2|-|TRBV5-4|TRBJ2-5|15
TGTGCCAGCAGCCCCGGACTAGCGGGCTTAGAGACCCAGTACTTC
CASSPGLAGLETQYF
>-|few|TRBV10-1|TRBJ2-3|13
TGCGCCAGCAGCGAGCGTGCGCCAGATACGCAGTATTTT
CASSERAPDTQYF
>TRBD2|-|TRBV27|TRBJ2-2|14
TGTGCCAGCAGTCCGACTAGCCCGGCCGGGGAGCTGTTTTTT
CASSPTSPAGELFF
>-|-|TRBV6-4|TRBJ2-7|14
TGTGCCAGCAGTCTTGAGGCCAGCTCCTACGAGCAGTACTTC
CASSLEASSYEQYF
>TRBD1|few|TRBV30|TRBJ1-5|15
TGTGCCTGGAGTCAGGGGGGAGGGATCAATCAGCCCCAGCATTTT
CAWSQGGGINQPQHF
>TRBD1|-|TRBV5-1|TRBJ1-3|17
TGCGCCAGCAGCGTCGGGACAGGGGTTGGTCCGGGAAACACCATATATTTT
CASSVGTGVGPGNTIYF
>TRBD1|-|TRBV5-8|TRBJ1-5|16
TGTGCCAGCAGCCGTGGACAGGCATATAGCAATCAGCCCCAGCATTTT
CASSRGQAYSNQPQHF
>-|-|TRBV24-1|TRBJ1-3|11
TGTGCCACCAGTTCAGGTAACACCATATATTTT
CATSSGNTIYF
>-|-|TRBV2|TRBJ2-5|12
TGTGCCAGCGCGAAGGGTCAGGAGACCCAGTACTTC
CASAKGQETQYF
>TRBD1|-|TRBV19|TRBJ1-3|15
TGTGCCAGTAGGGAGGGACAGAGCTCTGGAAACACCATATATTTT
CASREGQSSGNTIYF
>-|once|TRBV6-5|TRBJ2-3|14
TGTGCCAGCAGTCCAACTAGATTTGCAGATACGCAGTATTTT
CASSPTRFADTQYF
>-|-|TRBV20-1|TRBJ1-4|11
TGCAGTGCTAGAGGAGGCAGATTACTGTTTTTT
CSARGGRLLFF
>-|-|TRBV24-1|TRBJ1-5|15
TGTGCCACATCCTCATCCTGGGACAACAATCAGCCCCAGCATTTT
CATSSSWDNNQPQHF
>-|-|TRBV30|TRBJ1-6|16
TGTGCCTGGAGTGTACGGTGGGGCTCCTATAATTCACCCCTCCACTTT
CAWSVRWGSYNSPLHF
>-|-|TRBV5-4|TRBJ2-1|18
TGTGCCAGCAGCTTGGATGGAAGGACACAGAAGTGGGACAATGAGCAGTTCTTC
CASSLDGRTQKWDNEQFF